These 17 T cell receptor beta chains were all obtained from the same sample, sequenced in a study of metastatic and nonmetastatic thyroid tumors. Using MiXCR, TCRdb re-called clones from the PCR reads. The sample records around 37,000 clones, roughly a quarter being singletons. Thyroid surgery was performed in patients who had received no treatment beforehand. Sequenced input: blood. These receptors all stem from a female donor with papillary thyroid cancer or a benign thyroid nodule (not recorded which). Some clones in this sample may be carry-over from other donors' samples.

This clone showed up many times. The genes are TRBV20-1 and TRBJ1-1; possible D gene TRBD1, 6 bases. V gave up 6 bases and J gave up 8 bases, with 22 bases separating them. Germline CDR1 reads DFQATT; CDR2 reads SNEGSKA (reference sequence). The CDR3 has 14 residues. The CDR3 protein is CSALGGSGEPEAFF. The DNA for the CDR3 is TGCAGTGCCCTCGGGGGTTCAGGGGAGCCAGAAGCTTTCTTT.

This clone was counted a few times. This sequence joins TRBV6-1 and TRBJ2-7; 9 bases align to TRBD1. CDR1 and CDR2 from the germline V gene are MNHNS and SASEGT. The V segment lost 4 bases and the J segment 6 bases; nucleotides outside the gene matches: 10. The CDR3 extends over 15 amino acids. The CDR3 region is CASSVGPTGGGEQYF. For the CDR3, the DNA is TGTGCCAGCAGTGTAGGGCCCACAGGGGGCGGCGAGCAGTACTTC.

By its share, this clone is medium-sized (0.01 to 0.1%). The genes are TRBV6-1 and TRBJ1-3; no firm D call. The CDR3 totals 14 residues. The V gene's germline CDR1 is MNHNS and CDR2 SASEGT. Trimming removed 5 bases at V and 0 bases at J, with 8 bases between. The CDR3 DNA reads as TGTGCCAGCAGTCGACCCTCCTCTGGAAACACCATATATTTT. Its protein is CASSRPSSGNTIYF.

This clone was picked up many times. This chain links TRBV12-3 or TRBV12-4 with TRBJ1-5; D is unresolved. V gave up 5 bases and J gave up 2 bases, with 7 bases separating them. The CDR3 is 13 amino acids. CDR3 coding DNA: TGTGCCAGCAGTCAATCGGGCAATCAGCCCCAGCATTTT. Translated: CASSQSGNQPQHF.

The J gene is TRBJ1-5, the V gene TRBV28, with 8 positions matching TRBD1. CDR3 size: 13 residues. Germline CDR1 is MDHEN and CDR2 is SYDVKM. V was pared by 8 bases and J by 4 bases, with 4 bases of the junction left unmatched. The DNA of the CDR3 is TGTGCCAGCGCGGACAGGGATAATCAGCCCCAGCATTTT. Protein sequence: CASADRDNQPQHF. Using reference TRBV28 and TRBJ1-5 for the parts outside the CDR3, the full variable domain is DVKVTQSSRYLVKRTGEKVFLECVQDMDHENMFWYRQDPGLGLRLIYFSYDVKMKEKGDIPEGYSVSREKKERFSLILESASTNQTSMYLCASADRDNQPQHFGDGTRLSIL.

This clone was seen repeatedly, ten times or more. The rearrangement links TRBV6-5 to TRBJ1-1; maybe TRBD1 (5 bases). The germline gives CDR1 MNHEY, CDR2 SVGAGI. The CDR3 runs to 12 residues. The ends were cut back, 2 bases at V and 8 bases at J, with 9 bases in the middle. CDR3 nucleotides: TGTGCCAGCAGTTACACGGCAGGGGAAGCTTTCTTT. It is translated as CASSYTAGEAFF.

The chain uses TRBV5-4 and TRBJ1-5; the D gene is possibly TRBD1 (6 bases). The germline V gene has CDR1 SGHNT and CDR2 YYREEE (reference sequence). This CDR3 is 18 amino acids long. The germline V and J ends were trimmed by 2 bases and 0 bases, with 18 bases remaining between them. CDR3 loop: CASSFARDTQYSNQPQHF. The CDR3, as DNA: TGTGCCAGCAGCTTTGCGAGGGACACACAATATAGCAATCAGCCCCAGCATTTT.

The chain couples TRBV6-5 to TRBJ2-1; D might be TRBD2 (5 bases). The ends were cut back, 8 bases at V and 2 bases at J, with 10 bases in the middle. Germline CDR1 reads MNHEY; CDR2 reads SVGAGI. The CDR3 spans 13 residues. For the CDR3, the DNA is TGTGCCAGCTACAACGGGGCCTACAATGAGCAGTTCTTC. It yields the protein CASYNGAYNEQFF.

In this sample, this clone turned up a few times. The gene calls are TRBV27 and TRBJ1-3; no reliable D call. Germline V gene sequence: CDR1 MNHEY, CDR2 SMNVEV (reference sequence). V was shortened by 8 bases and J by 0 bases, with 8 bases between the two germline ends. The CDR3 has 13 residues. CDR3 protein: CASSRISGNTIYF. The CDR3 DNA reads TGTGCCAGCTCGCGTATCTCTGGAAACACCATATATTTT.

This clone was counted at least ten times. The sample holds other DNA sequences that translate to the same CDR3. The J gene is TRBJ1-5, the V gene TRBV7-2; D unresolved. Trimming left V 8 bases short and J 7 bases short, with 15 bases between. The CDR3 sequence is 13 residues long. CDR1 is SGHTA, CDR2 FQGNSA, per germline. CDR3 loop: CASGRAGFQPQHF. DNA of the CDR3: TGTGCCAGCGGTCGGGCGGGGTTCCAGCCCCAGCATTTT.

The table lists this clone with a few counts. J is TRBJ1-1 and V is TRBV5-1; TRBD1 might be the D (5 bases). The length of the CDR3 is 16 residues. In germline, CDR1 is SGHRS, CDR2 YFSETQ. V shed 3 bases and J shed 0 bases, with 15 bases lying between them. The CDR3 loop is CASSSDPGAVNTEAFF. CDR3 coding DNA: TGCGCCAGCAGCTCCGATCCCGGGGCGGTGAACACTGAAGCTTTCTTT.

This clone was counted once. The chain joins TRBV6-5 to TRBJ1-2; 9 positions agree with TRBD1. V was clipped by 6 bases and J by 8 bases; unmatched bases: 7. This CDR3 region has 13 residues. CDR1 is MNHEY and CDR2 is SVGAGI in the germline V gene. Here the CDR3 reads CASRLGTGIGYTF. The CDR3, as DNA: TGTGCCAGCAGACTCGGGACAGGGATAGGCTACACCTTC.

V and J are TRBV28 and TRBJ1-2; D is unresolved. There are 13 residues in the CDR3. V lost 7 bases to trimming and J lost 7 bases, with 16 bases between them. The V gene's germline CDR1 is MDHEN and CDR2 SYDVKM. CDR3 in amino acids: CASIPGPLPGYTF. The CDR3 DNA is TGTGCCAGCATCCCCGGCCCATTACCTGGCTACACCTTC.

The chain employs TRBV27 and TRBJ1-1; TRBD1 matches 8 bases. This CDR3 has 14 residues. Germline values: CDR1 MNHEY, CDR2 SMNVEV (reference sequence). The ends lost 5 bases at V and 4 bases at J; junction bases unmatched: 6. Here the CDR3 DNA reads TGTGCCAGCAGTCCATACGGGACAGGCACTGAAGCTTTCTTT. It encodes CASSPYGTGTEAFF.

The chain employs TRBV27 and TRBJ2-7; 12 nucleotides line up with TRBD2. V shed 5 bases, J shed 2 bases, and the junction held 1 base outside the gene matches. This CDR3 region has 14 residues. Germline V gives CDR1 MNHEY, CDR2 SMNVEV (reference sequence). For the CDR3, the DNA is TGTGCCAGCAGTAGACTAGCGGGAGCCTACGAGCAGTACTTC. It specifies CASSRLAGAYEQYF.

This clone was recorded at least ten times. This chain uses TRBV11-2 with TRBJ2-2; 11 bases fit TRBD2. Trimming removed 1 base from V and 4 bases from J; junction bases left unmatched: 8. Germline values: CDR1 SGHAT, CDR2 FQNNGV. The CDR3 length is 18 residues. The CDR3 nucleotides are TGTGCCAGCAGCTTAGTCTCTAGCGGGAGGTATAGCACCGGGGAGCTGTTTTTT. Its translation is CASSLVSSGRYSTGELFF.

The chain has TRBV5-1 and TRBJ2-5; D is possibly TRBD1 or TRBD2 (6 bases each). Germline CDR1 SGHRS, CDR2 YFSETQ. The CDR3 totals 14 residues. V lost 3 bases and J 9 bases, leaving 18 bases between the germline ends. The DNA of the CDR3 is TGCGCCAGCAGCTCGAACAAATACAGGGAGGCCCAGTACTTC. This gives the protein CASSSNKYREAQYF.